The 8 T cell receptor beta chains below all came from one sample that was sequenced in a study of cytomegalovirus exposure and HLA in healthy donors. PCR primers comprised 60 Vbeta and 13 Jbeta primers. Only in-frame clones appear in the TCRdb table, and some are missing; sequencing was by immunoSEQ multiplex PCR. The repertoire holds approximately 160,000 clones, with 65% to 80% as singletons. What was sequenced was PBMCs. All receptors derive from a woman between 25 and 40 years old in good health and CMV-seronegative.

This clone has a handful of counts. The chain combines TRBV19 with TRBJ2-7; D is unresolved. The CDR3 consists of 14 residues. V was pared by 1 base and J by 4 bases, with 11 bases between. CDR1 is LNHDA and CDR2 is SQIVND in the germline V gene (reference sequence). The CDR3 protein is CASSIGPGIYEQYF. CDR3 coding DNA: TGTGCCAGTAGTATAGGCCCAGGAATATACGAGCAGTACTTC. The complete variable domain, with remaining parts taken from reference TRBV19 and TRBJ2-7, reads DGGITQSPKYLFRKEGQNVTLSCEQNLNHDAMYWYRQDPGQGLRLIYYSQIVNDFQKGDIAEGYSVSREKKESFPLTVTSAQKNPTAFYLCASSIGPGIYEQYFGPGTRLTVT.

The CDR3: CASKGEGLITEAFF. The CDR3 nucleotides read TGTGCCAGCAAGGGGGAGGGGTTGATCACTGAAGCTTTCTTT. The V and J genes are TRBV2 and TRBJ1-1, with D perhaps matching TRBD1 (6 bases). Germline CDR1 is SNHLY and CDR2 is FYNNEI. This CDR3 is 14 amino acids long. V lost 7 bases to trimming and J lost 4 bases, with 16 bases between them.

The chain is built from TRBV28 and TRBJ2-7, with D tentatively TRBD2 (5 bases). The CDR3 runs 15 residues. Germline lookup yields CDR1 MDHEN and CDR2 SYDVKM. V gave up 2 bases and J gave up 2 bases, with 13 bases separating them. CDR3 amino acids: CASSLRGRLAYEQYF. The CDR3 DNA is TGTGCCAGCAGTTTACGCGGGCGGCTAGCCTACGAGCAGTACTTC.

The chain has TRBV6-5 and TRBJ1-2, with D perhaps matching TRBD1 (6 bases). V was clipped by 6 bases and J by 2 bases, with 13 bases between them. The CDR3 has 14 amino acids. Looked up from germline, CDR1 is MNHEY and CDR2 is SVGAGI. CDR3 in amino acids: CASSLRQANYGYTF. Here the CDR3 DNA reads TGTGCCAGCAGCCTGAGACAGGCAAACTATGGCTACACCTTC.

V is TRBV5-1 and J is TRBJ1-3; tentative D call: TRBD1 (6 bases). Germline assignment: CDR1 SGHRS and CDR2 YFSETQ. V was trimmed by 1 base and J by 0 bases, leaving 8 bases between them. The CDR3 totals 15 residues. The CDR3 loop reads CASSLSGVSGNTIYF. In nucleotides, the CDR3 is TGCGCCAGCAGCTTGTCAGGGGTCTCTGGAAACACCATATATTTT.

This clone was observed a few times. The CDR3 region has the DNA TGTGCCATCAGTGAGCGTTCCGCAACTAATGAAAAACTGTTTTTT. Encoded protein: CAISERSATNEKLFF. The chain uses TRBV10-3 and TRBJ1-4; D is ambiguous. The length of the CDR3 is 15 residues. CDR1 and CDR2 (germline): ENHRY, SYGVKD. Trimming shortened V by 2 bases and J by 0 bases, and 7 bases separated the two germline ends.

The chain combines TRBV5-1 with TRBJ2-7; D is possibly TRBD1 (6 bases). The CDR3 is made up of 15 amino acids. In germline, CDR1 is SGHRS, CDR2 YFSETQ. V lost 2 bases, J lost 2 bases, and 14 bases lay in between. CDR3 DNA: TGCGCCAGCAGCTTTGGGGCAGGGGTTACCTACGAGCAGTACTTC. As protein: CASSFGAGVTYEQYF.

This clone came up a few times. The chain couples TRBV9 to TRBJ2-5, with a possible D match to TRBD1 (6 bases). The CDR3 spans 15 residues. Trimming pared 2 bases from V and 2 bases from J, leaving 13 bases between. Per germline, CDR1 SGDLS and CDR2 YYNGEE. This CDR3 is CASSVGTLPQETQYF. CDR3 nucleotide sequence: TGTGCCAGCAGCGTCGGGACATTACCTCAAGAGACCCAGTACTTC.